This T cell receptor beta chain came from a study of Ad26.COV2.S vaccination and SARS-CoV-2 variants. The CDR3 has 17 residues. V lost 2 bases and J lost 0; bases outside the gene matches: 8. CDR1 is SGHNT and CDR2 is YYREEE in the germline V gene (reference sequence). The treatment denotes: some 20 received Ad26.COV2.S at low or high dose, single or two shots; 5 received placebo; per-sample allocation not given. Sampling occurred on day 63 after the first vaccine or placebo injection. Clones were sequenced by immunoSEQ multiplex PCR, and TCRdb holds only the in-frame ones, with some missing. The table lists some 320,000 clones, around 85% of them singletons.

The chain employs TRBV5-4 and TRBJ2-4, with 7 bases lining up with TRBD2. The sequenced sample was peripheral blood, obtained in a trial of Ad26.COV2.S vaccine versus placebo. The receptor's source is a person aged 18-65 years who received the Ad26.COV2.S COVID-19 vaccine or a placebo. CDR3 nucleotides: TGTGCCAGCAGCTTCGGTGGGAGGGATCGAGCCAAAAACATTCAGTACTTC. Its protein is CASSFGGRDRAKNIQYF.